This T cell receptor (beta chain) was captured by sequencing in a study of shared clonotypes between healthy human individuals. Assay: immunoSEQ multiplex PCR; the TCRdb copy retains only in-frame clones and omits some. The data contain about 1.5 million clones, approximately 98% of them seen just once; the ten biggest clones take up 0.4% to 0.55%. With 9 bases removed from V and 0 bases from J, the gap between germline ends came to 8 bases. From germline, CDR1 is LNHDA and CDR2 SQIVND (reference sequence). The CDR3 covers 12 residues. What was sequenced was naive CD4+ T cells sorted from blood. Subset described: CD45RA+ positively selected. This chain joins TRBV19 and TRBJ1-2; D not certain. This receptor was identified in a man aged 30 to 39 in good health. Here the CDR3 reads CASSDANYGYTF. Written as DNA, the CDR3 is TGTGCCAGCTCTGACGCTAACTATGGCTACACCTTC.